Listed here are 14 T cell receptor beta chains from one sample, sequenced in a study of prognosis after radiotherapy for stage I lung cancer (dated by TCRdb to about 2021). These reads were obtained on an Illumina HiSeq 3000. The TCR beta CDR3 region was amplified from genomic DNA by two rounds of multiplex PCR. In the first PCR round, primers specific to each TRBV and TRBJ gene were used, and the primer sequences were filed in Chinese patent CN105087789A. TCRdb cleaned the public reads at Q25 with fastp, built clones with MiXCR and kept in-frame beta chains. Every distinct CDR3 protein forms one entry, paired with its most common genes and DNA. Across this sample there are about 30,000 distinct CDR3 sequences, with 40% to 55% seen only once. Approximately 15% of the sample is in the top ten clones. The starting material was PBMCs, obtained before or after stereotactic body radiation therapy (not recorded which). The origin of the receptors is a donor over 45 with non-small cell lung cancer.

There are many counts of this clonotype. V usage is TRBV2 and J usage is TRBJ2-3, with a possible D match to TRBD1 (5 bases). Trimming took off 4 bases at V and 8 bases at J, with 13 bases between the two ends. The germline V gene has CDR1 SNHLY and CDR2 FYNNEI. This CDR3 spans 13 amino acids. CDR3 in DNA: TGTGCCAGCAGTGCGCCATTCAGGGTTACGCAGTATTTT. Its protein product is CASSAPFRVTQYF.

This chain links TRBV24-1 with TRBJ2-1; perhaps TRBD1 as D (5 bases). The CDR3 is made up of 13 amino acids. Trimming stripped 4 bases from V and 7 bases from J, with 10 bases between. The V gene's germline CDR1 is KGHDR and CDR2 SFDVKD. Written as DNA, the CDR3 is TGTGCCACCAGTGACACAGGACGTAATGAGCAGTTCTTC. It translates to CATSDTGRNEQFF.

This clonotype was seen repeatedly, ten times or more. This chain joins TRBV5-1 and TRBJ2-1; 9 bases fit TRBD2. Germline CDR1 is SGHRS and CDR2 is YFSETQ. V shed 2 bases and J 3 bases; nucleotides not matched to a gene: 6. The CDR3 runs to 16 residues. CDR3 DNA: TGCGCCAGCAGCTTCTCCACTAGCGGGTACTACAATGAGCAGTTCTTC. It yields the protein CASSFSTSGYYNEQFF.

This clonotype was seen at least ten times. J is TRBJ2-2 and V is TRBV18; 9 nucleotides line up with TRBD2. The V gene's germline CDR1 is KGHSH and CDR2 LQKENI. The CDR3 totals 14 residues. Trimming cost V 0 bases and J 9 bases; bases outside gene matches: 2. CDR3 loop: CASSPPSGSRELFF. CDR3 DNA: TGTGCCAGCTCACCACCTAGCGGGAGCCGGGAGCTGTTTTTT.

Remarks on this clonotype: A much larger clonotype is one base distant, so this may be a read error. The J gene is TRBJ2-1, the V gene TRBV5-5, with 7 bases matching TRBD1. Germline values: CDR1 SGHKS, CDR2 YYEKEE (reference sequence). There are 13 residues in the CDR3. V trimming: 7 bases; J trimming: 5 bases; junction bases outside the gene matches: 6. The CDR3 region has the DNA TGTGCCAGCGACAGGGTCCTGAACAATGAGCAGTTCTTC. It specifies CASDRVLNNEQFF.

This clonotype was seen repeatedly, ten times or more. The chain combines TRBV18 with TRBJ1-1; possible D gene TRBD1, 5 bases. V lost 4 bases and J lost 0, with 12 bases in between. This CDR3 comprises 15 residues. Germline V gene sequence: CDR1 KGHSH, CDR2 LQKENI. The CDR3 reads CASSLPTVMNTEAFF. The CDR3 nucleotides are TGTGCCAGCTCACTCCCGACAGTCATGAACACTGAAGCTTTCTTT. Complete variable domain (other parts from reference TRBV18 and TRBJ1-1): NAGVMQNPRHLVRRRGQEARLRCSPMKGHSHVYWYRQLPEEGLKFMVYLQKENIIDESGMPKERFSAEFPKEGPSILRIQQVVRGDSAAYFCASSLPTVMNTEAFFGQGTRLTVV.

This clonotype was observed a handful of times. This chain connects TRBV10-2 to TRBJ1-4, with unresolved D. The CDR3 runs to 13 residues. Per the germline V gene, CDR1 is WSHSY and CDR2 is SAAADI. Trimming took 1 base from V and 11 from J, leaving 11 bases between them. In nucleotides, the CDR3 is TGCGCCAGCAGTGAGTTTAACCCTCCGAAACTGTTTTTT. It is translated as CASSEFNPPKLFF.

By sample fraction, this clonotype is medium-sized. The chain recombines TRBV7-2 with TRBJ2-2; 9 bases agree with TRBD2. Germline V gene lookup returns CDR1 SGHTA and CDR2 FQGNSA. V lost 5 bases to trimming and J lost 5 bases; unmatched junction nucleotides: 9. CDR3 length equals 16 residues. The CDR3 region has the DNA TGTGCCAGCAGCCCCCAAGGGACTAGCCCTACCGGGGAGCTGTTTTTT. Translating gives CASSPQGTSPTGELFF.

The gene calls are TRBV12-3 or TRBV12-4 and TRBJ1-1; TRBD1 is a possible D gene (5 bases). This CDR3 is built from 12 residues. Trimming took 7 bases from V and 9 from J, leaving 15 bases between them. This CDR3 is CASTRGPTQAFF. The CDR3 coding sequence is TGTGCCAGCACCCGGGGACCGACACAAGCTTTCTTT.

This rearrangement joins TRBV13 to TRBJ2-1; 9 bases are shared with TRBD2. Germline loops: CDR1 PRHDT, CDR2 FYEKMQ (reference sequence). Trimming at V came to 5 bases and at J to 5 bases, leaving 10 bases not matched to a gene. This CDR3 is 16 amino acids long. For the CDR3, the DNA is TGTGCCAGCAGCACCCGTAGTAGCGGGAGACACAATGAGCAGTTCTTC. The encoded protein is CASSTRSSGRHNEQFF. Based on the CDR3 plus reference TRBV13 and TRBJ2-1, the full variable domain is AAGVIQSPRHLIKEKRETATLKCYPIPRHDTVYWYQQGPGQDPQFLISFYEKMQSDKGSIPDRFSAQQFSDYHSELNMSSLELGDSALYFCASSTRSSGRHNEQFFGPGTRLTVL.

The chain recombines TRBV15 with TRBJ2-7; D is unclear. CDR1 is LNHNV, CDR2 YYDKDF, per germline (reference sequence). CDR3 size: 15 residues. V lost 1 base, J lost 3 bases, and 13 bases lay in between. The chain's CDR3 is CATSRGGTVYYEQYF. The CDR3 DNA reads TGTGCCACCAGCAGAGGCGGTACCGTCTACTACGAGCAGTACTTC.

For this clonotype: Sequence at one end of the junction differs from germline and may be a read error. This rearrangement joins TRBV12-3 or TRBV12-4 to TRBJ2-7, with D tentatively TRBD2 (5 bases). The CDR3 is 14 amino acids. Here the CDR3 reads CSSSELEASYEQYF. The CDR3, as DNA: TGTTCCAGCAGTGAGCTGGAGGCCTCCTACGAGCAGTACTTC.

This clonotype showed up many times. This chain connects TRBV20-1 to TRBJ1-2; no firm D call. Between the trimmed V and J ends, which lost 7 bases and 4 bases, there was a span of 7 bases. This CDR3 has 10 amino acids. Germline V gene data show CDR1 as DFQATT and CDR2 as SNEGSKA (reference sequence). DNA for the CDR3: TGCAGTGGAGGGTCCTATGGCTACACCTTC. Its translation is CSGGSYGYTF.

This clonotype was seen at least ten times. The chain is built from TRBV5-1 and TRBJ2-2; perhaps TRBD1 as D (5 bases). This CDR3 spans 13 amino acids. The germline gives CDR1 SGHRS, CDR2 YFSETQ. The germline V and J ends were trimmed by 1 base and 7 bases, with 8 bases remaining between them. As DNA, the CDR3 is TGCGCCAGCAGCTTGTCCCAGGGCGGGGAGCTGTTTTTT. It yields the protein CASSLSQGGELFF.